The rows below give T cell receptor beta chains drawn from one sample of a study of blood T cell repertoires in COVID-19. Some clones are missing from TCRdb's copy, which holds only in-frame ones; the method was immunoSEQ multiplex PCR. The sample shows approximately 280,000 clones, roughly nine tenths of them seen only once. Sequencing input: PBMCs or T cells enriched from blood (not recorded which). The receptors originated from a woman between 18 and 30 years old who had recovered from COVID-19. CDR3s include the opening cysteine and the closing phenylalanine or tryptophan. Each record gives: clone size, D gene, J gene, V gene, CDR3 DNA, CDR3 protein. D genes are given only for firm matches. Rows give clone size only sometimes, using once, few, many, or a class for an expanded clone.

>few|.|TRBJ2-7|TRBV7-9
TGTGCCAGCAGCGAACAGGGTATTGGGGCCGAGCAGTACTTC
CASSEQGIGAEQYF
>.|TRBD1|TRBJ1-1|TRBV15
TGTGCCACCAGCCTAGGAGGACAGGGTACCACTGAAGCTTTCTTT
CATSLGGQGTTEAFF
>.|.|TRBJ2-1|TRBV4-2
TGTGCCAGCAGCCAAGTCCTCGAGGTTACAGGCAATGAGCAGTTCTTC
CASSQVLEVTGNEQFF
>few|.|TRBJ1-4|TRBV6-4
TGTGCCAGCAGTGCCAGTGCAACTAATGAAAAACTGTTTTTT
CASSASATNEKLFF
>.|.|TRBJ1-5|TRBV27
TGTGCCAGCAGTCATAACGCAGGTGGGCAGCCCCAGCATTTT
CASSHNAGGQPQHF
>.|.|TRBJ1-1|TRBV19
TGTGCCAGTACCTCGGTGGGGCACCTTGCCGTCGAAGCTTTCTTT
CASTSVGHLAVEAFF
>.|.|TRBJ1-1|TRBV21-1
TGTGCCAGCAGTCCGGGACAGGGGACTATGAACACTGAAGCTTTCTTT
CASSPGQGTMNTEAFF
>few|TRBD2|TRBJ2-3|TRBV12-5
TGTGCTAGTGGTTTGGTCAGCGGGAGCTCCACAGATACGCAGTATTTT
CASGLVSGSSTDTQYF
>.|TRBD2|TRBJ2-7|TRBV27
TGTGCCAGCAGTTCGGCTAGCGGGAGGTACGAGCAGTACTTC
CASSSASGRYEQYF
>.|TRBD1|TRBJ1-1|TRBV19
TGTGCCAGTAGGGGACAGGGTTTCACTGAAGCTTTCTTT
CASRGQGFTEAFF
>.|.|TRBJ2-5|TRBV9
TGTGCCAGCAGCCCCGGAGGGTGGGATCAAGAGACCCAGTACTTC
CASSPGGWDQETQYF
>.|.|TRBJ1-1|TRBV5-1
TGCGCCAGCAGCGTGGTGTCAGGGTCCGACACTGAAGCTTTCTTT
CASSVVSGSDTEAFF
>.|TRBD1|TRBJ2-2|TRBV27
TGTGCCAGCAACGACAGGGAAAACACCGGGGAGCTGTTTTTT
CASNDRENTGELFF
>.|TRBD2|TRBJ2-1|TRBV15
TGTGCCACCAGCAGAGAAAGGGGACTAGCGGGAGTAGGGATATCATACAATGAGCAGTTCTTC
CATSRERGLAGVGISYNEQFF
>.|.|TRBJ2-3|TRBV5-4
TGTGCCAGCAGCGAAGAAAAAGGGACAACAGATACGCAGTATTTT
CASSEEKGTTDTQYF
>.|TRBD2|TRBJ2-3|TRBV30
TGTGCCTGGAGTTCTAGCGGGAGTACAGATACGCAGTATTTT
CAWSSSGSTDTQYF
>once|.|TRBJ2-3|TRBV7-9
TGTGCCAGCAGGTTGGGAATAGAAGCAGATACGCAGTATTTT
CASRLGIEADTQYF
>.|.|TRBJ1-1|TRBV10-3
TGTGCCATCAGTGAGTCCCCCAATGAAGCTTTCTTT
CAISESPNEAFF
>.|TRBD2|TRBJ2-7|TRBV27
TGTGCCAGCAGTTTCGGAGCGGGAGTACGGGAGCAGTACTTC
CASSFGAGVREQYF
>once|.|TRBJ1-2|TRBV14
TGTGCCAGCAGCTGTGGCGGCTACACCTTC
CASSCGGYTF
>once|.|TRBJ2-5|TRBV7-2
TGTGCCAGCAGCTTAGGATTGGCGGGGCCAGAGACCCAGTACTTC
CASSLGLAGPETQYF
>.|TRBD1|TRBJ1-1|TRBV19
TGTGCCAGTAGGTGGACAGGGGGCGTCGACACTGAAGCTTTCTTT
CASRWTGGVDTEAFF
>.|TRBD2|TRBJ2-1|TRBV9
TGTGCCAGCAGCGTAGGGACTAGCAATGAGCAGTTCTTC
CASSVGTSNEQFF
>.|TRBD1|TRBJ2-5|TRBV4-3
TGCGCCAGCAGCCAAGATGCAGACAGGGAAGAGACCCAGTACTTC
CASSQDADREETQYF
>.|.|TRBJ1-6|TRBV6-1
TGTGCCAGCAGTGAAACTCAGGGGAGTAATTCACCCCTCCACTTT
CASSETQGSNSPLHF
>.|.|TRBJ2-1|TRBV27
TGTGCCAGCAGTTTTAGTCAGGGAATCTCCTACAATGAGCAGTTCTTC
CASSFSQGISYNEQFF